This T cell receptor beta chain comes out of a study of Ad26.COV2.S vaccination and SARS-CoV-2 variants (dated by TCRdb to the early 2020s). Regarding the research as a whole: Vaccine-arm donors were drawn from COV1001, a multicentre, randomized, double-blind, placebo-controlled phase I-IIa trial of Ad26.COV2.S in healthy adults. Ad26.COV2.S was administered intramuscularly at 5 x 10^10 or 1 x 10^11 viral particles, either as a single shot or as two shots given 56 days apart. TCRbeta repertoire sequencing was used to assess the specificity and breadth of SARS-CoV-2-reactive T cell receptors after Ad26.COV2.S vaccination. A total of 32 samples were included in the TCR-sequenced set, comprising 19 Ad26.COV2.S vaccine recipients, 5 placebo recipients and 8 SARS-CoV-2 convalescent individuals. Trial participants were randomized into five groups of five: low-dose or high-dose Ad26.COV2.S given once or twice, or placebo on both occasions. Throughout the experiments and outcome assessment, investigators stayed blinded to trial group allocation. Study-wide findings and limitations: The study was not powered to compare responses between vaccine doses or regimens. According to the authors, total T cell responses may have been underestimated by the TCR breadth and depth analyses. Spike-specific TCR breadth was higher in Ad26.COV2.S recipients than in placebo recipients (P = 0.0014). Substantial breadth of spike-specific CD8+ and CD4+ T cell responses was reported after vaccination. Vaccine and placebo recipients had similar non-spike TCR breadth, a finding consistent with the vaccine containing only spike.

In light of the paper, this sample's treatment or condition label describes: around 19 received Ad26.COV2.S at low or high dose, single or two shots; 5 received placebo; per-sample allocation not given. Repertoires of vaccine and placebo recipients were sequenced from samples collected on day 63 after the first injection. In Cohort 1b, about 27 adults aged 18-55 years were enrolled at a single site in Boston, USA, between 29 July and 7 August 2020. Ad26.COV2.S consisted of a replication-incompetent adenovirus type 26 vector by which a prefusion-stabilized SARS-CoV-2 spike protein from the original Wuhan strain was expressed. The immunoSEQ Assay was used to sequence TCRbeta CDR3 regions. After extraction, genomic DNA underwent amplification by bias-controlled multiplex PCR, followed by high-throughput sequencing. As for the authors' bioinformatics: To quantify the absolute abundance of each unique TCRbeta CDR3 region, sequences were collapsed and filtered. T cell fraction was estimated by normalizing TCRbeta template counts to usable DNA, which was measured by amplifying reference genes present in all nucleated cells. Repertoire TCRs were annotated as SARS-CoV-2-specific when V gene, CDR3 amino acid sequence and J gene were exactly matched to a known reactive TCR set. The reference SARS-CoV-2 TCR set was derived from MIRA and filtered for enrichment in COVID-19-positive ImmuneCODE repertoires, a step that removed public or cross-reactive TCRs. Using the MIRA antigens, annotated TCRs were further analysed by specific ORF or by position within an ORF. Depth was the summed frequency of annotated unique rearrangements, while breadth was defined as annotated unique rearrangements over total unique productive rearrangements. Group comparisons of TCR breadth used two-sided Wilcoxon rank-sum tests. What TCRdb holds here is the immuneACCESS table cut down to in-frame rearrangements. Part of the clones is not present; checked against another copy, under half of the missing clones reflect an unresolved V gene, and the others are unexplained. V, J and clone size reflect that table, while D and trimming were determined from the DNA. The sample profile shows about 280,000 clones; 87% of them were found once. About 3.1% of the sample is held by the ten biggest clonotypes.

For this clone: What this receptor recognizes is not known. It has no much larger one-base neighbor in the sample; base qualities were not kept.

From a lookup of the germline V gene (reference sequence), CDR1 and CDR2 are LNHDA and SQIVND. The CDR3 runs 16 residues from the cysteine to the phenylalanine. The entry retains the CDR3 DNA only, 48 bases that are in frame from base 1. Trimming takes 8 bases off V and 2 bases off J; junction bases not matched to a gene: 10. The sample was peripheral blood, taken in a trial of Ad26.COV2.S vaccine versus placebo. The sequence was obtained from a person aged 18-65 years who received the Ad26.COV2.S COVID-19 vaccine or a placebo. The rearrangement combines TRBV19 with TRBJ1-4; 8 bases in between match TRBD1. The CDR3 is CASRPRQGKTNEKLFF. The sequenced DNA: TGTGCCAGTCGTCCACGACAGGGGAAGACTAATGAAAAACTGTTTTTT.